Listed below are T cell receptor beta chains from one sample, sequenced in a study of shared clonotypes between healthy human individuals. Clones were read by immunoSEQ multiplex PCR, and TCRdb kept only the in-frame ones, dropping some. The sample gives roughly 2,000,000 clones, about 93% of which show up once; more than 1.5% is in the top ten. The sequencing sample was made of naive CD8+ T cells from PBMCs. The receptors were sampled from a man between 18 and 35 years old in good health. Some clones in this sample may be carry-over from other donors' samples. Both conserved end residues are part of each CDR3. D genes are given only for firm matches. Size values are once, few and many counts, or a class for expanded clones, and some rows have none.

j_gene	v_gene	abundance	d_gene	CDR3aa	CDR3nt
TRBJ2-1	TRBV27	-	-	CASSLASYNEQFF	TGTGCCAGCAGTTTAGCTTCCTACAATGAGCAGTTCTTC
TRBJ1-2	TRBV6-4	-	-	CASSGGRGQYDTF	TGTGCCAGCAGCGGAGGACGGGGACAATATGACACCTTC
TRBJ2-5	TRBV18	-	TRBD2	CASSPPVLAGTVETQYF	TGTGCCAGCTCACCACCGGTCCTAGCGGGAACTGTTGAGACCCAGTACTTC
TRBJ2-7	TRBV28	-	-	CASSLGAGAEQYF	TGTGCCAGCAGTTTAGGGGCAGGGGCCGAGCAGTACTTC
TRBJ1-1	TRBV7-9	-	-	CASSFDGSAVEAFF	TGTGCCAGCAGCTTTGATGGGTCGGCGGTCGAAGCTTTCTTT
TRBJ2-7	TRBV10-3	-	TRBD1	CAIRGTAYEQYF	TGTGCCATCAGAGGGACAGCCTACGAGCAGTACTTC
TRBJ2-4	TRBV6-6	-	-	CASSTRTVGIQYF	TGTGCCAGCAGTACCCGGACAGTTGGCATTCAGTACTTC
TRBJ2-2	TRBV4-3	-	TRBD2	CASSQGQGSVAGTNTGELFF	TGCGCCAGCAGCCAAGGTCAGGGTTCAGTAGCGGGAACGAACACCGGGGAGCTGTTTTTT
TRBJ2-7	TRBV30	-	-	CALFTRVNSYEQYF	TGTGCACTATTTACTCGGGTAAACTCCTACGAGCAGTACTTC
TRBJ2-1	TRBV19	-	-	CASSIGIAHNEQFF	TGTGCCAGTAGTATAGGAATAGCGCACAATGAGCAGTTCTTC
TRBJ2-7	TRBV5-4	-	TRBD1	CASSTGRDSSYEQYF	TGTGCCAGCAGCACTGGCCGGGACAGCTCCTACGAGCAGTACTTC
TRBJ2-6	TRBV29-1	-	-	CSVEAVSGANVLTF	TGCAGCGTTGAAGCTGTCTCTGGGGCCAACGTCCTGACTTTC
TRBJ2-7	TRBV2	-	-	CATMRDSSSYEQYF	TGTGCCACCATGCGGGACTCAAGCTCCTACGAGCAGTACTTC
TRBJ2-7	TRBV4-1	-	TRBD1	CASSPRDRDFYEQYF	TGCGCCAGCAGCCCTCGGGACAGGGATTTCTACGAGCAGTACTTC
TRBJ2-6	TRBV7-9	-	-	CASGVPGANVLTF	TGTGCCAGCGGGGTTCCTGGGGCCAACGTCCTGACTTTC
TRBJ2-1	TRBV7-8	-	TRBD1	CASSLPGGGRGNEQFF	TGTGCCAGCAGCTTACCAGGGGGTGGGCGAGGCAATGAGCAGTTCTTC
TRBJ2-2	TRBV5-6	-	-	CASSLASNTGELFF	TGTGCCAGCAGCTTAGCGTCGAACACCGGGGAGCTGTTTTTT
TRBJ2-1	TRBV4-3	-	TRBD2	CASTGSRLAKNEQFF	TGCGCCAGCACCGGATCGAGACTAGCGAAGAATGAGCAGTTCTTC
TRBJ2-7	TRBV27	-	-	CASSPSQGIIPYEQYF	TGTGCCAGCAGTCCAAGTCAAGGGATAATTCCTTACGAGCAGTACTTC
TRBJ1-1	TRBV19	-	TRBD1	CASTKYVDRGRFTEAFF	TGTGCCAGTACCAAATACGTTGACAGGGGTCGGTTCACTGAAGCTTTCTTT
TRBJ1-2	TRBV28	-	-	CASSLSGHYGYTF	TGTGCCAGCAGTTTATCCGGACACTATGGCTACACCTTC
TRBJ2-1	TRBV4-3	once	-	CASSLGDSSYNEQFF	TGCGCCAGCAGCCTCGGCGACAGCTCCTACAATGAGCAGTTCTTC
TRBJ2-1	TRBV5-1	once	-	CASSFTPSSYNEQFF	TGCGCCAGCAGCTTTACCCCCAGCTCCTACAATGAGCAGTTCTTC
TRBJ2-3	TRBV27	-	TRBD1	CASSKRTGPAGADTQYF	TGTGCCAGCAGTAAGAGGACAGGGCCTGCCGGGGCAGATACGCAGTATTTT
TRBJ1-2	TRBV4-1	-	-	CASSQDQGGGGYTF	TGCGCCAGCAGCCAAGATCAGGGCGGAGGTGGCTACACCTTC
TRBJ1-5	TRBV18	-	TRBD1	CASSPAGTGNQPQHF	TGTGCCAGCTCACCCGCCGGGACAGGGAATCAGCCCCAGCATTTT
TRBJ1-5	TRBV10-3	-	TRBD1	CAISEAPTGTGNQPQHF	TGTGCCATCAGTGAGGCCCCGACAGGGACTGGCAATCAGCCCCAGCATTTT
TRBJ2-1	TRBV7-9	few	-	CASSLGREQFF	TGTGCCAGCAGCTTAGGACGGGAGCAGTTCTTC
TRBJ2-3	TRBV5-1	-	TRBD2	CASSTQREEADTQYF	TGCGCCAGCAGCACCCAGCGGGAGGAAGCAGATACGCAGTATTTT
TRBJ2-3	TRBV6-5	-	-	CASSYSRGVTDTQYF	TGTGCCAGCAGTTACTCGAGAGGGGTCACAGATACGCAGTATTTT
TRBJ2-1	TRBV4-3	-	TRBD2	CASSPRSSGYNEQFF	TGCGCCAGCAGCCCCCGATCTAGCGGCTACAATGAGCAGTTCTTC
TRBJ2-1	TRBV7-9	-	-	CASSLGAEQFF	TGTGCCAGCAGCTTAGGAGCTGAGCAGTTCTTC
TRBJ2-3	TRBV7-9	-	-	CASSSHGGGPTDTQYF	TGTGCCAGCAGCTCACACGGAGGGGGACCCACAGATACGCAGTATTTT
TRBJ1-1	TRBV2	few	-	CASESVRTEAFF	TGTGCCAGTGAATCTGTCCGCACTGAAGCTTTCTTT
TRBJ2-7	TRBV19	-	-	CASSARPSGSYEQYF	TGTGCCAGTAGTGCCCGGCCGTCGGGATCCTACGAGCAGTACTTC
TRBJ2-7	TRBV7-9	-	-	CASSPENVPNEQYF	TGTGCCAGCAGCCCGGAGAACGTACCAAACGAGCAGTACTTC
TRBJ2-1	TRBV29-1	-	-	CSVFASSYNEQFF	TGCAGCGTTTTCGCCAGCTCCTACAATGAGCAGTTCTTC
TRBJ2-7	TRBV4-1	-	TRBD2	CASSQERGSGEQYF	TGCGCCAGCAGCCAAGAGCGCGGGAGCGGCGAGCAGTACTTC
TRBJ1-2	TRBV11-1	-	TRBD1	CASSLYRDSSHGYTF	TGTGCCAGCAGCCTATACCGGGACAGCTCCCATGGCTACACCTTC
TRBJ1-5	TRBV27	-	-	CASSLRGQPQHF	TGTGCCAGCAGTTTAAGGGGTCAGCCCCAGCATTTT
TRBJ1-5	TRBV5-1	-	-	CASSLGGLGDSNQPQHF	TGCGCCAGCAGCTTGGGTGGGTTAGGGGATAGCAATCAGCCCCAGCATTTT
TRBJ1-2	TRBV30	-	-	CAWKTLSGGLYGYTF	TGTGCCTGGAAGACCCTCTCGGGCGGCCTCTATGGCTACACCTTC
TRBJ2-3	TRBV27	-	-	CASSFLGAGDTQYF	TGTGCCAGCAGTTTTCTTGGGGCTGGAGATACGCAGTATTTT
TRBJ1-2	TRBV5-1	-	-	CASSSPGRRVGYTF	TGCGCCAGCAGCTCGCCGGGACGTCGAGTCGGCTACACCTTC
TRBJ1-4	TRBV28	-	-	CASSYRTNEKLFF	TGTGCCAGCAGTTATAGGACCAATGAAAAACTGTTTTTT
TRBJ2-4	TRBV12-2	-	-	CASRPGTGVGDKNIQYF	TGTGCAAGTCGCCCGGGGACAGGGGTCGGTGACAAAAACATTCAGTACTTC
TRBJ1-2	TRBV10-1	-	-	CATTSGADYGYTF	TGCGCCACCACCTCTGGGGCGGATTATGGCTACACCTTC
TRBJ2-1	TRBV18	-	-	CASSPGVGRDFYNEQFF	TGTGCCAGCTCACCCGGGGTTGGCAGGGACTTCTACAATGAGCAGTTCTTC
TRBJ1-1	TRBV6-1	-	-	CASSEVTGWVNTEAFF	TGTGCCAGCAGTGAAGTTACCGGGTGGGTAAACACTGAAGCTTTCTTT
TRBJ2-2	TRBV6-1	-	-	CASFGQGPNTGELFF	TGTGCCAGCTTCGGGCAGGGTCCCAACACCGGGGAGCTGTTTTTT
TRBJ2-7	TRBV6-6	-	TRBD1	CASSPGTGGFYEQYF	TGTGCCAGCAGTCCCGGGACAGGGGGGTTCTACGAGCAGTACTTC
TRBJ1-1	TRBV7-9	-	TRBD1	CASSPRGQGIANTEAFF	TGTGCCAGCAGCCCTCGCGGACAGGGGATAGCTAACACTGAAGCTTTCTTT
TRBJ2-1	TRBV11-2	-	-	CASSLIMGSFQFF	TGTGCCAGCAGCTTAATTATGGGGTCATTTCAGTTCTTC
TRBJ1-3	TRBV7-9	-	-	CASSFGDTGNTIYF	TGTGCCAGCAGCTTCGGGGACACTGGAAACACCATATATTTT
TRBJ2-3	TRBV9	-	-	CASSARHGGSTDTQYF	TGTGCCAGCAGCGCCCGTCACGGGGGCAGCACAGATACGCAGTATTTT